The present T cell receptor beta chain was sequenced within a study of T-cell memory formation after mild COVID-19. One entry per CDR3 protein results from TCRdb running MiXCR on the 5' RACE reads. The sample yields roughly 580,000 distinct CDR3 sequences, over 15% seen once. V gave up 2 bases and J gave up 4 bases, with 6 bases separating them. Germline values: CDR1 SQVTM, CDR2 ANQGSEA. The CDR3 consists of 11 residues. Sequencing input: PBMCs or a T cell subset sorted from them (not recorded which). The rearrangement links TRBV29-1 to TRBJ2-7; no clear D. The origin of this receptor is an adult woman who had mild COVID-19 (a few samples of this study predate the infection). Cell type and time point are not known. The CDR3 loop is CSVERDYEQYF. CDR3 nucleotides: TGCAGCGTTGAAAGAGATTACGAGCAGTACTTC.